These 24 T cell receptor beta chains were sequenced from one sample in a study of blood T cells in healthy people across ages. Next came a second PCR, run for about 6 to 12 cycles, which used a sample-barcoded 5' primer along with a J-beta primer mix. TCRdb independently ran MiXCR on the 5' RACE reads; one entry per CDR3 protein. Of 1.5 million to 2 million distinct CDR3 sequences listed, about 28% are singletons. The sample consisted of blood. The receptors come from a woman in her 30s in good health.

This clonotype showed up just a few times. J is TRBJ2-1 and V is TRBV7-2; TRBD2 agrees at 7 bases. CDR3 size: 16 residues. Germline V CDR1 and CDR2: SGHTA, FQGNSA. Trimming at V came to 5 bases and at J to 2 bases, leaving 9 bases not matched to a gene. CDR3 sequence reads: CASSRSSAGPYNEQFF. In DNA, the CDR3 is TGTGCCAGCAGCCGAAGCTCAGCGGGGCCCTACAATGAGCAGTTCTTC.

This clonotype occurred a few times. J is TRBJ2-1 and V is TRBV20-1; 8 bases match TRBD2. The CDR3 has 14 amino acids. Germline V CDR1 and CDR2: DFQATT, SNEGSKA (reference sequence). Trimming removed 2 bases from V and 8 bases from J; junction bases left unmatched: 8. CDR3 nucleotides: TGCAGTGCTAGACTAAGCGGGAGTGGGGATGAGCAGTTCTTC. Its translation: CSARLSGSGDEQFF.

The chain employs TRBV12-3 or TRBV12-4 and TRBJ2-1, with 9 positions matching TRBD2. The CDR3 spans 14 residues. V lost 7 bases, J lost 10 bases, and 11 bases stayed unmatched. Here the CDR3 reads CASNLAGSSYEQFF. CDR3 DNA: TGTGCCAGCAACCTAGCGGGGAGCTCCTACGAGCAGTTCTTC.

J is TRBJ2-3 and V is TRBV7-6, with 14 positions matching TRBD2. The CDR3 length is 17 residues. V lost 5 bases to trimming and J lost 2 bases; unmatched junction nucleotides: 6. The germline V gene has CDR1 SGHVS and CDR2 FNYEAQ. CDR3 loop: CASSPGTSGSHTDTQYF. Written as DNA, the CDR3 is TGTGCCAGCAGCCCTGGGACTAGCGGGAGCCACACAGATACGCAGTATTTT.

This clonotype has a handful of counts. This sequence joins TRBV5-1 and TRBJ2-2, with TRBD1 matching 7 bases. The CDR3 is 15 residues long. CDR1 and CDR2 from the germline V gene are SGHRS and YFSETQ. The V segment lost 4 bases and the J segment 5 bases; nucleotides outside the gene matches: 8. CDR3 DNA: TGCGCCAGCAGCCCCGAACAGGGGCGGACCGGGGAGCTGTTTTTT. This sequence encodes CASSPEQGRTGELFF.

This clonotype occurred once. A much more abundant neighbour one base away suggests this may be a read error. For the CDR3, the DNA is TGTGCCATCAAGCAGTTCGGGGGCTCCTACGAGCAGTACTTC. It encodes CAIKQFGGSYEQYF. The V gene is TRBV28, the J gene TRBJ2-7; possible D gene TRBD2, 6 bases. V was cut by 10 bases and J by 0 bases, with 16 bases left in between. CDR1 and CDR2 from the germline V gene are MDHEN and SYDVKM. There are 14 residues in the CDR3.

This clonotype was counted at least ten times. V usage is TRBV7-2 and J usage is TRBJ2-7, with TRBD2 matching 8 bases. V lost 5 bases, J lost 4 bases, and 13 bases stayed unmatched. The CDR3 contains 16 residues. CDR1 is SGHTA and CDR2 is FQGNSA in the germline V gene. Written as DNA, the CDR3 is TGTGCCAGCAGCGGGCGTAAGGGAGCGGGAGAGTACGAGCAGTACTTC. Translated: CASSGRKGAGEYEQYF.

The V and J genes are TRBV20-1 and TRBJ2-1; TRBD1 or TRBD2 may be the D gene (5 bases each). Germline CDR1 is DFQATT and CDR2 is SNEGSKA (reference sequence). This CDR3 region has 15 residues. V shed 6 bases and J shed 4 bases, with 19 bases lying between them. In DNA, the CDR3 is TGCAGTGCAGAGGGGTCGGACGGCCAATACAATGAGCAGTTCTTC. It specifies CSAEGSDGQYNEQFF.

This clonotype has more than one count but fewer than ten. The chain employs TRBV5-1 and TRBJ2-3; TRBD2 matches 7 bases. The germline CDR1 and CDR2 sequences are SGHRS and YFSETQ. The CDR3 consists of 18 residues. J lost 5 bases, V lost 3 bases, and 18 bases had no gene match. The CDR3 DNA sequence: TGCGCCAGCAGCTCACTAGTGGGAGGGCGGATAGGTCTAGATACGCAGTATTTT. Translated: CASSSLVGGRIGLDTQYF.

This chain links TRBV7-2 with TRBJ2-7; tentative D call: TRBD1 (6 bases). Per germline, CDR1 SGHTA and CDR2 FQGNSA. V lost 6 bases to trimming and J lost 1 base, with 13 bases between them. This CDR3 spans 14 amino acids. CDR3: CASRFRDTSYEQYF. CDR3 bases: TGTGCCAGCAGATTCCGGGACACTTCCTACGAGCAGTACTTC.

CDR3 loop: CASSSPQDLAFF. The CDR3 coding sequence is TGTGCCAGCAGCTCCCCTCAGGATCTGGCTTTCTTT. J is TRBJ1-1 and V is TRBV7-9, with D uncertain. This CDR3 has 12 residues. V lost 4 bases and J 11 bases, leaving 14 bases between the germline ends. Germline CDR1 reads SEHNR; CDR2 reads FQNEAQ (reference sequence).

This clonotype has only a few counts. This chain uses TRBV10-3 with TRBJ1-2; no definite D call. Trimming left V 4 bases short and J 7 bases short, with 13 bases between. CDR3 length equals 13 residues. CDR1 is ENHRY, CDR2 SYGVKD, per germline. CDR3 nucleotide sequence: TGTGCCATCAGTGCTGACTGGACGGGTGGCTACACCTTC. Amino acid sequence: CAISADWTGGYTF.

This clonotype appeared a few times. The rearrangement links TRBV5-1 to TRBJ2-1; 9 nucleotides align to TRBD2. The CDR3 is made up of 14 amino acids. Per the germline V gene, CDR1 is SGHRS and CDR2 is YFSETQ. The V segment lost 7 bases and the J segment 4 bases; nucleotides outside the gene matches: 6. CDR3 protein: CASANSGSYNEQFF. The CDR3 coding sequence is TGCGCCAGCGCTAATAGCGGGAGTTACAATGAGCAGTTCTTC.

This clonotype was observed a few times. V and J are TRBV5-1 and TRBJ2-1; D assignment may be TRBD1 or TRBD2 (5 bases each). V lost 4 bases and J lost 6, with 11 bases in between. Germline CDR1 SGHRS, CDR2 YFSETQ. This CDR3 contains 13 residues. In nucleotides, the CDR3 is TGCGCCAGCAGCCAACTAGGGACCAATGAGCAGTTCTTC. Its protein is CASSQLGTNEQFF. The complete variable domain, with remaining parts taken from reference TRBV5-1 and TRBJ2-1, reads KAGVTQTPRYLIKTRGQQVTLSCSPISGHRSVSWYQQTPGQGLQFLFEYFSETQRNKGNFPGRFSGRQFSNSRSEMNVSTLELGDSALYLCASSQLGTNEQFFGPGTRLTVL.

V usage is TRBV14 and J usage is TRBJ2-4; the match to TRBD1 covers 9 bases. The assigned J gene may be wrong: the sequence end matches TRBJ2-7 better. Germline V gives CDR1 SGHDN, CDR2 FVKESK. The CDR3 has 14 residues. In DNA form, the CDR3 reads TGTGCCAGCAGCCCGTACAGGGGGCGCCACGAGCAGTACTTC. Amino acid sequence: CASSPYRGRHEQYF.

This clonotype was counted only a few times. This chain connects TRBV7-2 to TRBJ2-7, with 10 bases lining up with TRBD1. J was trimmed by 3 bases and V by 7 bases; bases with no gene match: 3. This CDR3 spans 13 amino acids. CDR1 SGHTA and CDR2 FQGNSA come from the germline V gene. The chain's CDR3 is CTSNRDRGYEQYF. CDR3 coding DNA: TGTACCAGCAACAGGGACAGGGGCTACGAGCAGTACTTC.

The J gene is TRBJ2-1, the V gene TRBV3-1; 10 bases fit TRBD2. The germline gives CDR1 LGHDT, CDR2 YNNKEL (reference sequence). The CDR3 has 16 amino acids. V shed 3 bases, J shed 0 bases, and the junction held 2 bases outside the gene matches. The CDR3 DNA reads as TGTGCCAGCAGCCAGACTAGCGGGCCCTCCTACAATGAGCAGTTCTTC. Amino acids: CASSQTSGPSYNEQFF.

This chain joins TRBV2 and TRBJ1-5; 9 nucleotides agree with TRBD1. This CDR3 is 16 amino acids long. V trimming: 3 bases; J trimming: 2 bases; junction bases outside the gene matches: 5. Germline V gene sequence: CDR1 SNHLY, CDR2 FYNNEI. As DNA, the CDR3 is TGTGCCAGCAGTGAGGGGACAGGGTCTGGCAATCAGCCCCAGCATTTT. Its protein is CASSEGTGSGNQPQHF.

This rearrangement joins TRBV6-5 to TRBJ1-5; TRBD1 agrees at 10 bases. Germline loops: CDR1 MNHEY, CDR2 SVGAGI. The junction had 12 bases not matched to a gene; V was cut back by 0 bases and J by 7 bases. CDR3 length: 18 amino acids. The CDR3 region is CASSYSGTGALVRQPQHF. CDR3 sequence (DNA): TGTGCCAGCAGTTACTCGGGGACAGGGGCCCTGGTGAGGCAGCCCCAGCATTTT.

In this sample, this clonotype turned up a few times. One end of the junction varies from germline; a read error may be responsible. The gene calls are TRBV11-2 and TRBJ1-5, with TRBD1 identical over 10 bases. Germline CDR1 is SGHAT and CDR2 is FQNNGV. This CDR3 has 15 amino acids. The CDR3 sequence is CVSSQTGGPNQPQHF. For the CDR3, the DNA is TGTGTCAGCAGCCAGACAGGGGGCCCCAATCAGCCCCAGCATTTT.

This clonotype turned up a few times. The chain is built from TRBV9 and TRBJ1-2, with D unclear. The CDR3 consists of 13 residues. From germline, CDR1 is SGDLS and CDR2 YYNGEE. Trimming pared 0 bases from V and 4 bases from J, leaving 7 bases between. The chain's CDR3 is CASSVGQIYGYTF. The CDR3 bases are TGTGCCAGCAGCGTAGGGCAGATCTATGGCTACACCTTC.

About this clonotype itself: The junction differs from germline at one of its ends, possibly a read error. The chain combines TRBV12-3 or TRBV12-4 with TRBJ1-2; D unclear. There are 13 residues in the CDR3. The CDR3 here is CASSYQVRYGYTF. The CDR3 nucleotides are TGTGCCAGCAGTTACCAGGTTCGCTATGGTTACACCTTC.

Of note for this clonotype: A much larger clone lies a single base off, so this may be a read error. V is TRBV6-5 and J is TRBJ2-5; D is uncertain. Judging by the DNA end, TRBJ2-1 fits better; the J call may be wrong. CDR1 and CDR2 (germline): MNHEY, SVGAGI. The CDR3 consists of 15 residues. The CDR3 DNA reads as TGTGCCAGCAGTAGGGCAGTTCAGTACCAAGAGACCCAGTTCTTC. This gives the protein CASSRAVQYQETQFF.

About this clonotype: Given a much more abundant clone one base away, this may be a read error. J is TRBJ2-3 and V is TRBV10-3, with 9 bases identical to TRBD2. Germline CDR1 and CDR2: ENHRY and SYGVKD. The CDR3 loop spans 16 amino acids. With 5 bases clipped from V and 0 bases from J, the junction kept 6 bases outside the gene matches. In nucleotides, the CDR3 is TGTGCCATCAGTAAGCAGCGGGGGGCTAGCACAGATACGCAGTATTTT. Translated: CAISKQRGASTDTQYF.